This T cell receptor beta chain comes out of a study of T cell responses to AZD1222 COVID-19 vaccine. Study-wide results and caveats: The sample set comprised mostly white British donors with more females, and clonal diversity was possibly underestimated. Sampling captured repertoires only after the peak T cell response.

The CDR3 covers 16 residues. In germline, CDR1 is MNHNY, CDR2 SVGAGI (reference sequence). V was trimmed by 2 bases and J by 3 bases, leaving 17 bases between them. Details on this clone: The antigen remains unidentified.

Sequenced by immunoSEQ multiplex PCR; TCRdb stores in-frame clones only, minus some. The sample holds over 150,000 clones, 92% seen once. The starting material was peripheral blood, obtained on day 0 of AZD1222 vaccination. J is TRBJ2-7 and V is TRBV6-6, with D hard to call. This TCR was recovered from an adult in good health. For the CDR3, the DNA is TGTGCCAGCAGTTACCGATCGACACCGAAGGGCTACGAGCAGTACTTC. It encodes CASSYRSTPKGYEQYF.